A single sample is the source of the 25 T cell receptor beta chains below, sequenced in a study of T cells in Graves' hyperthyroidism and ophthalmopathy. Amplified TCR beta CDR3 regions came from RNA transcripts. HTBI primers were the set used in a first-round RT-PCR of the TCR CDR3. From the multiplex PCR reads, TCRdb called clonotypes with MiXCR, one entry per CDR3 protein. Counted here are 300,000 to 350,000 distinct CDR3 sequences, roughly 20% occurring once; the ten biggest clones make up around 54%. Sequenced material: blood. The receptors were sampled from a woman in her forties or fifties with Graves' hyperthyroidism.

The table lists this clonotype with many counts. J is TRBJ1-3 and V is TRBV12-3 or TRBV12-4; D remains ambiguous. Trimming took off 1 base at V and 5 bases at J, with 6 bases between the two ends. The CDR3 is 13 amino acids. The DNA of the CDR3 is TGTGCCAGCAGTTTAGGACGGAGAAACACCATATATTTT. Amino acid sequence: CASSLGRRNTIYF.

CDR3: CALTQDGLDSGNTIYF. CDR3 bases: TGTGCCCTCACTCAGGACGGCCTGGACTCTGGAAACACCATATATTTT. The V gene is TRBV19, the J gene TRBJ1-3; D is unclear. This CDR3 region has 16 residues. Germline CDR1 LNHDA, CDR2 SQIVND (reference sequence). The ends were cut back, 11 bases at V and 0 bases at J, with 20 bases in the middle. The complete variable domain, with remaining parts taken from reference TRBV19 and TRBJ1-3, reads DGGITQSPKYLFRKEGQNVTLSCEQNLNHDAMYWYRQDPGQGLRLIYYSQIVNDFQKGDIAEGYSVSREKKESFPLTVTSAQKNPTAFYLCALTQDGLDSGNTIYFGEGSWLTVV.

A few counts support this clonotype. This sequence joins TRBV5-6 and TRBJ2-7, with 10 bases identical to TRBD1. Per germline, CDR1 SGHDT and CDR2 YYEEEE. This CDR3 contains 15 residues. J gave up 6 bases and V 0 bases, and 6 bases lay outside the gene matches. CDR3 in amino acids: CASSLVGQGGSEQYV. DNA for the CDR3: TGTGCCAGCAGCTTGGTAGGACAGGGGGGATCCGAGCAGTACGTC.

Concerning this clonotype: One base away lies a much larger clone, so this may be a sequencing read error. This chain joins TRBV28 and TRBJ2-2, with D tentatively TRBD2 (5 bases). There are 15 residues in the CDR3. V was trimmed by 3 bases and J by 9 bases, leaving 17 bases between them. The germline gives CDR1 MDHEN, CDR2 SYDVKM. The CDR3, as DNA: TGTGCCAGCAGTTTCACCGAGGGCAGGTCTAGGGAGCTGTTTTTT. As protein: CASSFTEGRSRELFF.

This clonotype was seen ten or more times. The rearrangement links TRBV5-1 to TRBJ2-1; TRBD2 agrees at 10 bases. The CDR3 sequence is 15 residues long. With 4 bases clipped from V and 2 bases from J, the junction kept 3 bases outside the gene matches. CDR1 is SGHRS, CDR2 YFSETQ, per germline. This CDR3 reads CASSITSGAYNEQFF. CDR3 bases: TGCGCCAGCAGCATTACTAGCGGGGCCTACAATGAGCAGTTCTTC.

The chain employs TRBV4-1 and TRBJ1-4; the D gene is possibly TRBD1 (6 bases). This CDR3 is 16 amino acids long. V lost 5 bases and J 0 bases, leaving 13 bases between the germline ends. CDR1 MGHRA and CDR2 YSYEKL come from the germline V gene. The CDR3 coding sequence is TGCGCCAGCAGCATACAGGGACCCGCAACTAATGAAAAACTGTTTTTT. This sequence encodes CASSIQGPATNEKLFF.

This clonotype was picked up many times. The CDR3 DNA is TGCGCCAGCAGCTTGAATGGTAACCCGGGGACCGGGGAGCTGTTTTTT. Its translation: CASSLNGNPGTGELFF. V usage is TRBV5-1 and J usage is TRBJ2-2; weak D call: TRBD2 (5 bases). Germline CDR1 SGHRS, CDR2 YFSETQ. V lost 1 base, J lost 5 bases, and 15 bases lay in between. The CDR3 totals 16 residues. Complete variable domain (other parts from reference TRBV5-1 and TRBJ2-2): KAGVTQTPRYLIKTRGQQVTLSCSPISGHRSVSWYQQTPGQGLQFLFEYFSETQRNKGNFPGRFSGRQFSNSRSEMNVSTLELGDSALYLCASSLNGNPGTGELFFGEGSRLTVL.

The sample holds a few counts of this clonotype. The rearrangement joins TRBV6-1 to TRBJ2-2, with 11 bases matching TRBD2. Trimming removed 7 bases from V and 2 bases from J; junction bases left unmatched: 6. This CDR3 comprises 16 residues. From germline, CDR1 is MNHNS and CDR2 SASEGT. In DNA form, the CDR3 reads TGTGCCAGCACCCCAGGGACTAGCGGAAACACCGGGGAGCTGTTTTTT. It specifies CASTPGTSGNTGELFF.

This clonotype was found many times. The CDR3 spells CSAHGLAGFRNEQFF. CDR3 bases: TGCAGTGCCCACGGACTAGCGGGGTTTCGTAATGAGCAGTTCTTC. The chain uses TRBV20-1 and TRBJ2-1; 12 nucleotides match TRBD2. This CDR3 spans 15 amino acids. CDR1 is DFQATT, CDR2 SNEGSKA, per germline (reference sequence). V shed 6 bases and J 7 bases; nucleotides not matched to a gene: 10.

The chain is built from TRBV5-5 and TRBJ2-3; a weak D match, TRBD2 (5 bases). The CDR3 sequence is 11 residues long. The ends were cut back, 5 bases at V and 7 bases at J, with 8 bases in the middle. The germline V gene encodes CDR1 SGHKS and CDR2 YYEKEE (reference sequence). CDR3 loop: CASRKDYTQYF. For the CDR3, the DNA is TGTGCCAGCAGAAAGGACTATACGCAGTATTTT. Filled out from reference TRBV5-5 and TRBJ2-3, the complete variable domain reads DAGVTQSPTHLIKTRGQQVTLRCSPISGHKSVSWYQQVLGQGPQFIFQYYEKEERGRGNFPDRFSARQFPNYSSELNVNALLLGDSALYLCASRKDYTQYFGPGTRLTVL.

The chain is built from TRBV5-1 and TRBJ2-3; 7 positions agree with TRBD2. Unmatched junction bases numbered 7, after V lost 0 bases and J lost 6 bases. Germline V gene lookup returns CDR1 SGHRS and CDR2 YFSETQ. The CDR3 is 15 amino acids. The CDR3 here is CASSLASAGGDTQYF. In DNA, the CDR3 is TGCGCCAGCAGCTTGGCTTCAGCCGGGGGGGATACGCAGTATTTT.

The chain recombines TRBV14 with TRBJ2-3; 10 nucleotides match TRBD2. V was clipped by 1 base and J by 9 bases; unmatched bases: 10. CDR3 length: 16 residues. Per germline, CDR1 SGHDN and CDR2 FVKESK. This CDR3 is CASSQGAGGHTGTQYF. The CDR3 bases are TGTGCCAGCAGCCAAGGAGCGGGGGGGCACACAGGCACGCAGTATTTT.

This clonotype was picked up many times. The chain links TRBV28 to TRBJ2-1; the D gene is possibly TRBD2 (6 bases). The V gene lost 5 bases and the J gene lost 7 bases, with 21 bases spanning the gap. Germline V gene data show CDR1 as MDHEN and CDR2 as SYDVKM. The CDR3 has 16 amino acids. CDR3 amino acids: CASSPSGTEIPNEQFF. CDR3 nucleotide sequence: TGTGCCAGCAGTCCATCGGGGACTGAGATCCCTAATGAGCAGTTCTTC.

V gene TRBV19 combines with J gene TRBJ2-7; 7 bases are a match to TRBD2. Germline trimming cut 3 bases from V and 0 bases from J; bases unmatched to any gene: 5. The CDR3 runs 15 residues. Looked up from germline, CDR1 is LNHDA and CDR2 is SQIVND (reference sequence). Written as DNA, the CDR3 is TGTGCCAGTAGTATCACTAGCGATACCTCCTACGAGCAGTACTTC. It yields the protein CASSITSDTSYEQYF.

The chain carries TRBV5-1 and TRBJ1-1; D perhaps matches TRBD1 (5 bases). CDR3 size: 15 residues. Germline V gene lookup returns CDR1 SGHRS and CDR2 YFSETQ. The V and J ends lost 3 bases and 1 base respectively, with 13 bases between them. DNA for the CDR3: TGCGCCAGCAGCTCCGTGGATGGGGGGAACACTGAAGCTTTCTTT. Translating it yields CASSSVDGGNTEAFF.

This clonotype was seen only a few times. CDR3 nucleotide sequence: TGTGCCACCTCGACAGGGGAGGCGGAAAAACTGTTTTTT. Translating gives CATSTGEAEKLFF. The chain employs TRBV10-3 and TRBJ1-4; 8 nucleotides match TRBD1. Per the germline V gene, CDR1 is ENHRY and CDR2 is SYGVKD. Trimming at V came to 10 bases and at J to 8 bases, leaving 9 bases not matched to a gene. The CDR3 is 13 residues long.

CDR3 coding DNA: TGCGCCAGCAGCGCGCACGGGACTAGCGGGAGTGCTGAGCAGTTCTTC. This translates into CASSAHGTSGSAEQFF. This chain joins TRBV4-1 and TRBJ2-1; 14 nucleotides line up with TRBD2. The CDR3 has 16 residues. V gave up 5 bases and J gave up 9 bases; unmatched junction bases: 9. CDR1 and CDR2 (germline): MGHRA, YSYEKL.

This clonotype was detected ten times or more. This chain uses TRBV2 with TRBJ2-1, with TRBD1 matching 7 bases. Trimming removed 3 bases from V and 7 bases from J; junction bases left unmatched: 6. This CDR3 is 14 amino acids long. Germline lookup yields CDR1 SNHLY and CDR2 FYNNEI. CDR3 in amino acids: CASSETGQVNEQFF. For the CDR3, the DNA is TGTGCCAGCAGTGAGACAGGACAGGTAAATGAGCAGTTCTTC.

In its sample, this clonotype was seen a few times. With a much larger clone just one base away, this may be a read error. J is TRBJ1-2 and V is TRBV6-2 or TRBV6-3; D may be TRBD1 (5 bases). The CDR3 is made up of 13 amino acids. Trimming left V 7 bases short and J 10 bases short, with 19 bases between. Germline V lookup: CDR1 MNHEY, CDR2 SVGEGT. The CDR3 region is CASNSMDTTDYTF. Here the CDR3 DNA reads TGTGCCAGCAATTCCATGGACACGACAGACTACACCTTC.

This sequence joins TRBV5-4 and TRBJ1-4, with 7 bases identical to TRBD1. The CDR3 is made up of 15 amino acids. Germline trimming cut 4 bases from V and 5 bases from J; bases unmatched to any gene: 8. From germline, CDR1 is SGHNT and CDR2 YYREEE (reference sequence). CDR3 region: CASSMRQGGNEKLFF. The DNA for the CDR3 is TGTGCCAGCAGCATGCGACAGGGAGGAAATGAAAAACTGTTTTTT. The variable domain in full, with the rest retrieved from reference TRBV5-4 and TRBJ1-4, is ETGVTQSPTHLIKTRGQQVTLRCSSQSGHNTVSWYQQALGQGPQFIFQYYREEENGRGNFPPRFSGLQFPNYSSELNVNALELDDSALYLCASSMRQGGNEKLFFGSGTQLSVL.

J is TRBJ2-1 and V is TRBV7-2; no reliable D call. The germline V gene encodes CDR1 SGHTA and CDR2 FQGNSA. Trimming stripped 5 bases from V and 9 bases from J, with 20 bases between. This CDR3 has 15 residues. The CDR3: CASSQATDRSGEQFF. The CDR3 coding sequence is TGTGCCAGCAGCCAGGCTACAGATAGGTCCGGTGAGCAGTTCTTC.

The CDR3 DNA reads TGCAGTGCTAGAGTTGGGACAGGAGGTCAGCCCCAGCATTTT. Protein: CSARVGTGGQPQHF. The chain couples TRBV20-1 to TRBJ1-5; 8 positions agree with TRBD1. CDR1 and CDR2 from the germline V gene are DFQATT and SNEGSKA (reference sequence). V trimming: 1 base; J trimming: 6 bases; junction bases outside the gene matches: 5. The CDR3 spans 14 residues.

The DNA for the CDR3 is TGCGCCAGCAGCTCGACAGGCCTCAATGAAAAACTGTTTTTT. Amino acid sequence: CASSSTGLNEKLFF. The chain employs TRBV5-1 and TRBJ1-4; D might be TRBD1 (6 bases). Germline V gene sequence: CDR1 SGHRS, CDR2 YFSETQ. Deletions cut 3 bases from V and 5 bases from J, with 11 bases between. The CDR3 sequence is 14 residues long.

This clonotype was seen a few times. The V and J genes are TRBV6-1 and TRBJ1-3, with unresolved D. Germline V CDR1 and CDR2: MNHNS, SASEGT. With 6 bases removed from V and 0 bases from J, the gap between germline ends came to 9 bases. This CDR3 comprises 14 residues. CDR3 bases: TGTGCCAGCAGGGACCCTGGCTCTGGAAACACCATATATTTT. It specifies CASRDPGSGNTIYF.

V usage is TRBV12-3 or TRBV12-4 and J usage is TRBJ2-2; 7 bases line up with TRBD2. J was trimmed by 6 bases and V by 8 bases; bases with no gene match: 9. The CDR3 sequence is 14 residues long. CDR3 nucleotide sequence: TGTGCCAGCGTGGCGGGAGTATCTTCCGGGGAGCTGTTTTTT. This gives the protein CASVAGVSSGELFF.